The entry below describes one T cell receptor (beta chain). Antigen: not known. Donors, healthy HIV-negative adults, lacked recent acute infections or vaccinations. The record originates from a study of shared clonotypes between healthy human individuals. Study-wide results and limits: Larger richness was generally estimated for naive than memory subsets. In contrast to clonotypes shared by all four donors, non-shared clonotypes had lower generation probabilities.

Germline values: CDR1 MNHEY, CDR2 SMNVEV (reference sequence). The V end lost 5 bases, the J end lost 2 bases, and 16 bases lay between the germline ends. The CDR3 runs to 16 residues. Original processing methods: Filtering was not the same, since immunoSEQ gave junction-only sequences without quality scores. The repertoire was sequenced with immunoSEQ multiplex PCR; TCRdb's copy has only in-frame clones and lacks some. The DNA was the basis for D and trimming; V, J and clone size are from that table. In the table there are millions of clones, roughly 96% of which are singletons. This TCR derives from a man aged 18 to 30 in good health. What was sequenced was naive CD4+ T cells sorted from blood. Subset noted: CD45RA+ positively selected. This chain uses TRBV27 with TRBJ1-5, with no clear D. CDR3 loop: CASSPVQKARNQPQHF. CDR3 bases: TGTGCCAGCAGTCCCGTACAGAAGGCGCGCAATCAGCCCCAGCATTTT.